This TCR beta chain was observed in a study of blood T cell repertoires in COVID-19. Study-level background: The cDNA or gDNA used as material had been derived from T cells, B-cell-depleted T cells, or PBMCs.

Per the germline V gene, CDR1 is SEHNR and CDR2 is FQNEAQ (reference sequence). Trimming took 3 bases from V and 5 from J; bases not matched to a gene: 3. This CDR3 region has 15 residues. How the authors handled the data: Researchers report that nucleated cell counts were estimated from reference gene primer amplification. The data were produced by immunoSEQ multiplex PCR, yet TCRdb's version contains in-frame clones alone and is incomplete. V and J calls plus clone size are reproduced from that table; the DNA served to infer D and trimming. The sample has some 28,000 clones, about 85% seen once. The clonotype comes from a human donor in a cohort sampled during active COVID-19. The J gene is TRBJ2-3, the V gene TRBV7-9, with 12 bases identical to TRBD2. The specimen sequenced was peripheral blood. In DNA, the CDR3 is TGTGCCAGCAGCTTGGAACTAGCGGGAGGAGATACGCAGTATTTT. It specifies CASSLELAGGDTQYF. The full variable domain, its missing parts supplied by reference TRBV7-9 and TRBJ2-3, is DTGVSQNPRHKITKRGQNVTFRCDPISEHNRLYWYRQTLGQGPEFLTYFQNEAQLEKSRLLSDRFSAERPKGSFSTLEIQRTEQGDSAMYLCASSLELAGGDTQYFGPGTRLTVL.